Here is one T cell receptor (beta chain) with its context. Profiled with immunoSEQ multiplex PCR; TCRdb holds only in-frame clones, not every one. The sample shows about 160,000 clones, around 85% of them seen only once. The data originate from a study of blood T cell repertoires in COVID-19. This TCR came from a human donor with acute or convalescent COVID-19. The donor label of this sample is uncertain. The sequencing sample was made of peripheral blood.

CDR3 nucleotides: TGTGCCAGCAGCTTCACTCACTCCATAACAGGAATTCCATACGAGCAGTACTTC. Protein: CASSFTHSITGIPYEQYF. V usage is TRBV7-2 and J usage is TRBJ2-7; a possible D gene is TRBD1 (5 bases). CDR1 is SGHTA, CDR2 FQGNSA, per germline. CDR3 size: 18 residues. Trimming stripped 3 bases from V and 4 bases from J, with 25 bases between.